The clone carrying this TCR beta chain has a handful of counts. Its antigen is unknown. The entry originates in a study of identical twins. Study-wide points: Invariant T cells like MAIT and iNKT could partly confound the zero-insertion analyses.

TCRdb re-derived calls from the 5' RACE reads in MiXCR, one entry per CDR3 protein. The sample has around 250,000 distinct CDR3 sequences; around 6.5% are singletons. These data also featured in a second study, about T cells expressing NK-cell markers. That study reports: Seven sequenced donors out of eight were HCMV-seropositive, one seronegative. Researchers report these clonotypes also headed the CD3+CD56-NKG2C+ fraction in a handful of donors.

This clonotype was obtained from a woman aged 18-29 years in good health. The material sequenced was CD8+ T cells sorted from blood.

The CDR3 is CASSPGQASYEQYF. CDR3 DNA sequence: TGTGCCAGCAGCCCGGGGCAGGCGTCCTACGAGCAGTACTTC. V is TRBV27 and J is TRBJ2-7; D tentatively reads TRBD1 or TRBD2 (5 bases each). V was pared by 6 bases and J by 1 base, with 13 bases between. This CDR3 spans 14 amino acids. Germline V gene data show CDR1 as MNHEY and CDR2 as SMNVEV (reference sequence).